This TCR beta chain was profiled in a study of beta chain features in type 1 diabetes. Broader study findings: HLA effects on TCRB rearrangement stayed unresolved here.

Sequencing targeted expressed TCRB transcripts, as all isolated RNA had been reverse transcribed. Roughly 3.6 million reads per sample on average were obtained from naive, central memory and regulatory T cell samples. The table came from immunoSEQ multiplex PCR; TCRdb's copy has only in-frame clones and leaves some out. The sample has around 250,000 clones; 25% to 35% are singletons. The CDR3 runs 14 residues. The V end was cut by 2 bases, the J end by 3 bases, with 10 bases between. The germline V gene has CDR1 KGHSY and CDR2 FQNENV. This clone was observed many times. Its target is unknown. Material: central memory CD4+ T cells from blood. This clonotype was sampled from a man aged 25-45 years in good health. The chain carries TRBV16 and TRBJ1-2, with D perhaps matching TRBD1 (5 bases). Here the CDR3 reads CASSQQGRDYGYTF. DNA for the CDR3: TGTGCCAGCAGCCAACAGGGCAGGGACTATGGCTACACCTTC.